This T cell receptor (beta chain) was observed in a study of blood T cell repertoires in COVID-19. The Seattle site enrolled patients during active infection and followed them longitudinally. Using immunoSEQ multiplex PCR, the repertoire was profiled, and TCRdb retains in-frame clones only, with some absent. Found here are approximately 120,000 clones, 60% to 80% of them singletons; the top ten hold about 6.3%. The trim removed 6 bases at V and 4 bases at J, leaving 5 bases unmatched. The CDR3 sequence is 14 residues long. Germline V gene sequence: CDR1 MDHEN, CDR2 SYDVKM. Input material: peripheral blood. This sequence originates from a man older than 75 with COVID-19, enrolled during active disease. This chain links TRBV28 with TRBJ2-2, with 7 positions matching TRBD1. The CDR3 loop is CASRAGQATGELFF. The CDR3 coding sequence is TGTGCCAGCAGGGCCGGACAGGCCACCGGGGAGCTGTTTTTT.